What follows are 20 T cell receptor beta chains derived from one specimen sequenced in a study of glioma-infiltrating T cells after dendritic cell vaccination. Libraries were prepared by immunoSEQ multiplex PCR; TCRdb keeps only in-frame clonotypes and omits some of them. The top ten clones hold approximately 8.3% of a sample with 30,000 to 40,000 clones, just under 85% of them seen once. Material: blood, obtained before dendritic cell vaccination. The receptors derive from a human donor with glioblastoma.

The chain carries TRBV5-1 and TRBJ2-7; the match to TRBD1 covers 9 bases. The V segment lost 0 bases and the J segment 4 bases; nucleotides outside the gene matches: 2. Germline V lookup: CDR1 SGHRS, CDR2 YFSETQ. The CDR3 is 14 amino acids. The CDR3 loop reads CASSLGDRVYEQYF. CDR3 nucleotides: TGCGCCAGCAGCTTGGGGGACAGGGTGTACGAGCAGTACTTC.

Here the CDR3 DNA reads TGCGCCAGCAGGGGACAGGGTGGGGATACGCAGTATTTT. Translating it yields CASRGQGGDTQYF. The chain joins TRBV5-1 to TRBJ2-3, with 9 bases that match TRBD1. Germline assignment: CDR1 SGHRS and CDR2 YFSETQ. The CDR3 loop spans 13 amino acids. V lost 5 bases to trimming and J lost 6 bases; unmatched junction nucleotides: 4.

V usage is TRBV5-1 and J usage is TRBJ2-3; D is ambiguous. Trimming removed 0 bases at V and 0 bases at J, with 5 bases between. This CDR3 is built from 14 residues. Germline CDR1 reads SGHRS; CDR2 reads YFSETQ. The CDR3 sequence: CASSLAESTDTQYF. The CDR3 DNA sequence: TGCGCCAGCAGCTTGGCCGAGAGCACAGATACGCAGTATTTT.

The chain links TRBV19 to TRBJ1-4; the D gene is possibly TRBD1 (5 bases). CDR1 LNHDA and CDR2 SQIVND come from the germline V gene (reference sequence). V was trimmed by 5 bases and J by 2 bases, leaving 15 bases between them. The CDR3 covers 16 residues. In nucleotides, the CDR3 is TGTGCCAGTAGTCTCCGGGCAGGGAGGACTAATGAAAAACTGTTTTTT. It translates to CASSLRAGRTNEKLFF.

The chain recombines TRBV23-1 with TRBJ1-1; TRBD1 might be the D (5 bases). TRBV23-1 is sorted into the ORF group, with uncertain function. CDR3 size: 18 residues. V lost 2 bases to trimming and J lost 0 bases, with 19 bases between them. CDR3 nucleotide sequence: TGCGCCAGCAGTCAAGAGGACCAACTGGGGCGCATGAACACTGAAGCTTTCTTT. It is translated as CASSQEDQLGRMNTEAFF.

The V gene is TRBV5-4, the J gene TRBJ1-2, with D tentatively TRBD1 (5 bases). This CDR3 region has 13 residues. Germline V CDR1 and CDR2: SGHNT, YYREEE (reference sequence). Trimming shortened V by 4 bases and J by 4 bases, and 11 bases separated the two germline ends. This chain's CDR3 is CASSAGQPYGYTF. The CDR3 DNA reads TGTGCCAGCAGCGCCGGACAACCCTATGGCTACACCTTC.

This clone was seen a single time. The genes are TRBV7-2 and TRBJ2-7; 10 nucleotides match TRBD2. V shed 2 bases and J 5 bases; nucleotides not matched to a gene: 6. The CDR3 is made up of 15 amino acids. CDR1 is SGHTA and CDR2 is FQGNSA in the germline V gene. CDR3 DNA: TGTGCCAGCAGCTTACTCAGCGGGGGGGCAAACGAGCAGTACTTC. It specifies CASSLLSGGANEQYF.

The J gene is TRBJ2-7, the V gene TRBV11-2, with D tentatively TRBD2 (6 bases). The CDR3 is 14 residues long. Germline V CDR1 and CDR2: SGHAT, FQNNGV. V dropped 10 bases and J dropped 1 base, with 17 bases sitting between them. The CDR3 is CATGSLGGSYEQYF. The DNA for the CDR3 is TGTGCCACAGGTTCGCTTGGGGGGTCCTACGAGCAGTACTTC.

This chain links TRBV5-1 with TRBJ2-7; the D gene is possibly TRBD2 (5 bases). Trimming cost V 0 bases and J 2 bases, with 9 bases left between them. Germline CDR1 and CDR2: SGHRS and YFSETQ. CDR3 length: 14 amino acids. CDR3 sequence: CASSLEGVTYEQYF. CDR3 DNA: TGCGCCAGCAGCTTGGAGGGAGTTACCTACGAGCAGTACTTC.

This clone was seen only once. The rearrangement links TRBV4-1 to TRBJ1-6, with D maybe TRBD1 (5 bases). V was cut by 4 bases and J by 10 bases, with 11 bases left in between. The CDR3 spans 13 residues. Looked up from germline, CDR1 is MGHRA and CDR2 is YSYEKL. The CDR3, as DNA: TGCGCCAGCAGCCCCGGGGGGAAATCACCCCTCCACTTT. Encoded protein: CASSPGGKSPLHF.

The chain links TRBV2 to TRBJ2-5; 7 positions agree with TRBD1. The end of the DNA is better explained by TRBJ2-7, so the J call may be wrong. This CDR3 region has 13 residues. Germline lookup yields CDR1 SNHLY and CDR2 FYNNEI. This CDR3 reads CASSGRQGYEQYF. The CDR3, as DNA: TGTGCCAGCAGTGGTAGACAGGGCTACGAGCAGTACTTC.

The chain joins TRBV30 to TRBJ1-2, with 11 bases matching TRBD1. V gave up 3 bases and J gave up 7 bases; unmatched junction bases: 4. This CDR3 comprises 13 residues. Germline V gene data show CDR1 as GTSNPN and CDR2 as SVGIG (reference sequence). The CDR3 protein is CAWRTGTGGGYTF. The CDR3 coding sequence is TGTGCCTGGAGAACCGGGACAGGGGGTGGCTACACCTTC.

This clone occurred a few times. This chain connects TRBV28 to TRBJ1-4; tentatively, D is TRBD1 (5 bases). The CDR3 spans 15 residues. Deletions cut 7 bases from V and 8 bases from J, with 20 bases between. Germline assignment: CDR1 MDHEN and CDR2 SYDVKM. CDR3 coding DNA: TGTGCCAGCAAACAAGGTTCAGGGTTTCGGGAAAAACTGTTTTTT. Translating it yields CASKQGSGFREKLFF.

Turning to this clone: The same CDR3 also results from other DNA sequences found in this sample. The rearrangement uses TRBV19 and TRBJ1-6; maybe TRBD1 (5 bases). CDR1 is LNHDA, CDR2 SQIVND, per germline (reference sequence). The V end lost 4 bases, the J end lost 8 bases, and 15 bases lay between the germline ends. The CDR3 runs 15 residues. This chain's CDR3 is CASSTEVGEDSPLHF. The CDR3 region has the DNA TGTGCCAGTAGTACAGAGGTGGGGGAGGATTCACCCCTCCACTTT.

This sequence joins TRBV4-2 and TRBJ2-7; TRBD2 is a possible D gene (6 bases). With 4 bases removed from V and 3 bases from J, the gap between germline ends came to 10 bases. Germline V CDR1 and CDR2: LGHNA, YNFKEQ. The CDR3 length is 13 residues. The CDR3 region has the DNA TGTGCCAGCAGCCGCCAGGAGGGCTACGAGCAGTACTTC. As protein: CASSRQEGYEQYF.

The chain employs TRBV6-6 and TRBJ2-4, with unresolved D. CDR1 and CDR2 from the germline V gene are MNHNY and SVGAGI (reference sequence). Trimming shortened V by 2 bases and J by 8 bases, and 10 bases separated the two germline ends. This CDR3 contains 13 residues. CDR3 sequence reads: CASSYMELDIQYF. In DNA form, the CDR3 reads TGTGCCAGCAGTTACATGGAGTTAGACATTCAGTACTTC.

V and J are TRBV5-1 and TRBJ1-3; possible D gene TRBD1, 6 bases. CDR3 length equals 15 residues. Germline-derived CDR1 and CDR2 are SGHRS and YFSETQ. Trimming left V 4 bases short and J 4 bases short, with 15 bases between. CDR3 residues: CASSQDSLSGNTIYF. In DNA form, the CDR3 reads TGCGCCAGCAGCCAGGACAGTCTAAGCGGAAACACCATATATTTT. The full variable domain, rest sourced from reference TRBV5-1 and TRBJ1-3, is KAGVTQTPRYLIKTRGQQVTLSCSPISGHRSVSWYQQTPGQGLQFLFEYFSETQRNKGNFPGRFSGRQFSNSRSEMNVSTLELGDSALYLCASSQDSLSGNTIYFGEGSWLTVV.

V is TRBV5-1 and J is TRBJ1-1, with 11 bases lining up with TRBD1. V was pared by 4 bases and J by 3 bases, with 5 bases of the junction left unmatched. CDR1 and CDR2 (germline): SGHRS, YFSETQ. CDR3 length: 15 residues. The CDR3 nucleotides are TGCGCCAGCAGCAAACGGACAGGGGGCGACACTGAAGCTTTCTTT. Protein: CASSKRTGGDTEAFF.

The J gene is TRBJ2-5, the V gene TRBV11-3; D might be TRBD1 (6 bases). The CDR3 totals 15 residues. Germline V CDR1 and CDR2: SGHNT, YENEEA. The ends were cut back, 0 bases at V and 1 base at J, with 9 bases in the middle. CDR3 in amino acids: CASSLDGQSQETQYF. Written as DNA, the CDR3 is TGTGCCAGCAGCTTAGATGGACAGTCCCAAGAGACCCAGTACTTC.

This chain joins TRBV5-1 and TRBJ2-5; tentative D call: TRBD1 (5 bases). The CDR3 totals 15 residues. The germline V and J ends were trimmed by 4 bases and 1 base, with 14 bases remaining between them. Germline lookup yields CDR1 SGHRS and CDR2 YFSETQ. For the CDR3, the DNA is TGCGCCAGCAGCGGCCTAGGGCAGGGCCAAGAGACCCAGTACTTC. Its translation is CASSGLGQGQETQYF.